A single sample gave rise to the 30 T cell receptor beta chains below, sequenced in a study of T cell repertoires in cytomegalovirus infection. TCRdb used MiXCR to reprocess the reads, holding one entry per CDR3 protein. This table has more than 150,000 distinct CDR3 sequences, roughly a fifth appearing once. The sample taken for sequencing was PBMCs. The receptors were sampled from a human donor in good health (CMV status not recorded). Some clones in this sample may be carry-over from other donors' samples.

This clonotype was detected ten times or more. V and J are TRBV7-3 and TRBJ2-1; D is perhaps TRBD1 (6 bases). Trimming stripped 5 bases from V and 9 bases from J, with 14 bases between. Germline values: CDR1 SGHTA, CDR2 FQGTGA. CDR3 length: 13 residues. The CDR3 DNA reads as TGTGCCAGCAGCCGTGACAGGTTAGGTGAGCAGTTCTTC. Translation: CASSRDRLGEQFF.

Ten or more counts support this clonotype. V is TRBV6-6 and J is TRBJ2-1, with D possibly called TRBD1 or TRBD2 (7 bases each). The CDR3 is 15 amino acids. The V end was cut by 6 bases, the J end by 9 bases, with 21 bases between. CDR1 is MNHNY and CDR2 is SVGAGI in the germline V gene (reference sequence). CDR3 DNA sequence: TGTGCCAGCAGCCCCCCGGGAGGTGGACAGGCTGAGCAGTTCTTC. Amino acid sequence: CASSPPGGGQAEQFF.

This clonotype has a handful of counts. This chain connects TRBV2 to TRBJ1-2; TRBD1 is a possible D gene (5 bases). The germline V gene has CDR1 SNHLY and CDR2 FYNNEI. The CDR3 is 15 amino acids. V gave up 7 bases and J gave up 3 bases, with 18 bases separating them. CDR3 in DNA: TGTGCCAGCACCCCAGCGGTGGGGGGGGACTATGGCTACACCTTC. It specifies CASTPAVGGDYGYTF.

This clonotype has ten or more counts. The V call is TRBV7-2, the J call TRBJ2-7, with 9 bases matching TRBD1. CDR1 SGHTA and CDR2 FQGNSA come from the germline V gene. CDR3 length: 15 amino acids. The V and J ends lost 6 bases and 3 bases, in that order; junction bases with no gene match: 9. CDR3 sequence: CASRKQGALGYEQYF. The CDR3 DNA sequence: TGTGCCAGCAGAAAACAGGGGGCGTTGGGCTACGAGCAGTACTTC.

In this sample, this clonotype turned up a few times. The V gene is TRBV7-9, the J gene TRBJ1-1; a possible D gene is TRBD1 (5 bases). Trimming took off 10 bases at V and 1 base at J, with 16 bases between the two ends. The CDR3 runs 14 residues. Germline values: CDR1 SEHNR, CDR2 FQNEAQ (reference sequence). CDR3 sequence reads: CATSGDSSNTEAFF. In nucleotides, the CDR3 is TGTGCCACCTCTGGCGACAGCTCGAACACTGAAGCTTTCTTT. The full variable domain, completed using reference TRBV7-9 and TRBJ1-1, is DTGVSQNPRHKITKRGQNVTFRCDPISEHNRLYWYRQTLGQGPEFLTYFQNEAQLEKSRLLSDRFSAERPKGSFSTLEIQRTEQGDSAMYLCATSGDSSNTEAFFGQGTRLTVV.

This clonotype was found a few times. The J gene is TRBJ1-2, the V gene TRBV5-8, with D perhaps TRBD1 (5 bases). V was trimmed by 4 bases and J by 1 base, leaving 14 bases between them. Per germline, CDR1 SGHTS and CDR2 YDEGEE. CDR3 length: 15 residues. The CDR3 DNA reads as TGTGCCAGCAGCCGACCAGGGATCATTAACTATGGCTACACCTTC. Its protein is CASSRPGIINYGYTF.

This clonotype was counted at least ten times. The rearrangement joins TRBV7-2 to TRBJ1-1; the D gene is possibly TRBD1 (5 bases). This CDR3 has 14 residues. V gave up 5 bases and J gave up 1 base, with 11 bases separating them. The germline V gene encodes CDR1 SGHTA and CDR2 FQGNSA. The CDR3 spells CASSGTVGNTEAFF. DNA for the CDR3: TGTGCCAGCAGCGGGACGGTGGGGAACACTGAAGCTTTCTTT.

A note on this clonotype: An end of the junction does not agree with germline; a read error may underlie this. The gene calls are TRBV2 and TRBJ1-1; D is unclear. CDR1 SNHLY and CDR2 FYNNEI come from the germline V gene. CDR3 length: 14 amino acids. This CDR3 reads CASIEAGRNTEAFF. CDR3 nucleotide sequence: TGTGCCAGCATTGAAGCGGGCAGGAACACTGAAGCTTTCTTT. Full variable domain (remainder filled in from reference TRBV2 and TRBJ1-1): EPEVTQTPSHQVTQMGQEVILRCVPISNHLYFYWYRQILGQKVEFLVSFYNNEISEKSEIFDDQFSVERPDGSNFTLKIRSTKLEDSAMYFCASIEAGRNTEAFFGQGTRLTVV.

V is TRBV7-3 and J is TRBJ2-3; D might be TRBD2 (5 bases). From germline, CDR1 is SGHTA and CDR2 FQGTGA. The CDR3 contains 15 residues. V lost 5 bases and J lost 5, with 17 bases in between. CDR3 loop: CASSPIGGPGDTQYF. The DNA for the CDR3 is TGTGCCAGCAGCCCTATCGGCGGGCCCGGAGATACGCAGTATTTT.

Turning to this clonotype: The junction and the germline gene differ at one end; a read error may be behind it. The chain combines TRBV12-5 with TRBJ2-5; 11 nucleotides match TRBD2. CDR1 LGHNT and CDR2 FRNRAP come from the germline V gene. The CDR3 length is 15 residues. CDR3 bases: TGTGCTAGTGGCTTGGTACTAGCGGGAGTGGAGACCCAGTACTTC. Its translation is CASGLVLAGVETQYF.

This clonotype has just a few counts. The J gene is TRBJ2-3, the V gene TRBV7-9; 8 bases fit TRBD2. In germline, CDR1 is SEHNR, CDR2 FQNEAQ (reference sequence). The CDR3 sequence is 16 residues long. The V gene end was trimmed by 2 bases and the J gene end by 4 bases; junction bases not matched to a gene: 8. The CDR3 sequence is CASSLPRREVADTQYF. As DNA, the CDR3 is TGTGCCAGCAGCTTACCTCGGCGGGAGGTGGCAGATACGCAGTATTTT.

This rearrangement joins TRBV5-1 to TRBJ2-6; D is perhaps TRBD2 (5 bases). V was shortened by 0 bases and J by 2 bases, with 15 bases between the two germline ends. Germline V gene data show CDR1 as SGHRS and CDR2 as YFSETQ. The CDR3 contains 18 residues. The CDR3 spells CASSLEMAGRPGANVLTF. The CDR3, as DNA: TGCGCCAGCAGCTTGGAGATGGCTGGGAGACCTGGGGCCAACGTCCTGACTTTC. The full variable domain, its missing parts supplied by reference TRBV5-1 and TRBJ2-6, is KAGVTQTPRYLIKTRGQQVTLSCSPISGHRSVSWYQQTPGQGLQFLFEYFSETQRNKGNFPGRFSGRQFSNSRSEMNVSTLELGDSALYLCASSLEMAGRPGANVLTFGAGSRLTVL.

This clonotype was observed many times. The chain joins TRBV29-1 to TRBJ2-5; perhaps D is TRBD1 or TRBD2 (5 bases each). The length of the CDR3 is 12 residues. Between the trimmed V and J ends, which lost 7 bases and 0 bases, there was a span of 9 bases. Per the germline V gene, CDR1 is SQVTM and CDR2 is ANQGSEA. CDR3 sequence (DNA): TGCAGCGCCACGGGACACCAAGAGACCCAGTACTTC. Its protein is CSATGHQETQYF.

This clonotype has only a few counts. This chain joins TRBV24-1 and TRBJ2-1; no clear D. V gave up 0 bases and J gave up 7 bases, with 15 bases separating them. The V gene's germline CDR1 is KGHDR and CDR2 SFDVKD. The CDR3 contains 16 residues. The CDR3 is CATSDLRSEKPNEQFF. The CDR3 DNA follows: TGTGCCACCAGTGATTTGCGCAGCGAGAAACCAAATGAGCAGTTCTTC.

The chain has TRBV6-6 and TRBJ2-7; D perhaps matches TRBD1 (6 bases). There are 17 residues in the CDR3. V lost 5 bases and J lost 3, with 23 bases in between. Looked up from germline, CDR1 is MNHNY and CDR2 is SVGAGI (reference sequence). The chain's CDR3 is CASSLQLQGGVFYEQYF. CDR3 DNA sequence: TGTGCCAGCAGTCTCCAGCTACAGGGTGGGGTTTTCTACGAGCAGTACTTC.

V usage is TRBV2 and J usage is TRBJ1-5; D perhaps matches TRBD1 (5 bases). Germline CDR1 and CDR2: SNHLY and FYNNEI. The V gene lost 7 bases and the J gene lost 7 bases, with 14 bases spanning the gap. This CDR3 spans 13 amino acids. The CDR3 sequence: CASKGDLAQPQHF. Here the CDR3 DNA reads TGTGCCAGCAAAGGGGACCTGGCCCAGCCCCAGCATTTT.

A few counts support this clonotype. CDR3: CSVIGGRETQYF. CDR3 DNA: TGCAGCGTGATTGGAGGGCGGGAGACCCAGTACTTC. The V call is TRBV29-1, the J call TRBJ2-5; the D gene is possibly TRBD2 (6 bases). There are 12 residues in the CDR3. The V end was cut by 6 bases, the J end by 5 bases, with 13 bases between. Germline V gene sequence: CDR1 SQVTM, CDR2 ANQGSEA. Based on the CDR3 plus reference TRBV29-1 and TRBJ2-5, the full variable domain is SAVISQKPSRDICQRGTSLTIQCQVDSQVTMMFWYRQQPGQSLTLIATANQGSEATYESGFVIDKFPISRPNLTFSTLTVSNMSPEDSSIYLCSVIGGRETQYFGPGTRLLVL.

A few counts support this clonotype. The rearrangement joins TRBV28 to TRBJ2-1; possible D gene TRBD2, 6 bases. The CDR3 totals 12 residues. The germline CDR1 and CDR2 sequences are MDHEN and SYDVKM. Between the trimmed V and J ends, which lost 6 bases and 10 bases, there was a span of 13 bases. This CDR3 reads CASRTLADEQFF. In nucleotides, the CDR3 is TGTGCCAGCAGGACGTTAGCGGACGAGCAGTTCTTC.

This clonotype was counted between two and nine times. The CDR3 loop reads CASSLEVGNTIYF. CDR3 DNA: TGTGCCAGCAGCTTAGAAGTCGGAAACACCATATATTTT. The chain combines TRBV7-3 with TRBJ1-3; D gene ambiguous. Trimming left V 2 bases short and J 4 bases short, with 6 bases between. CDR1 SGHTA and CDR2 FQGTGA come from the germline V gene. This CDR3 region has 13 residues.

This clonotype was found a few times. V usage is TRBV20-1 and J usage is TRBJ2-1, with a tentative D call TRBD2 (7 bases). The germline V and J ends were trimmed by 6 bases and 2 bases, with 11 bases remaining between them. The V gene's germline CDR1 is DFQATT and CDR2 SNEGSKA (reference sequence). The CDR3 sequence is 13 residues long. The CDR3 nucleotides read TGCAGTGCCTCCGGGGGGCCCTACAATGAGCAGTTCTTC. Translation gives CSASGGPYNEQFF.

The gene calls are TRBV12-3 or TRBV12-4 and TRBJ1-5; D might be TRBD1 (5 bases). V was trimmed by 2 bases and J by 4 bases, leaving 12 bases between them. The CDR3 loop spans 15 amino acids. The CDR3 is CASSLWGGRNQPQHF. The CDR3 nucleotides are TGTGCCAGCAGTTTATGGGGCGGGCGAAATCAGCCCCAGCATTTT.

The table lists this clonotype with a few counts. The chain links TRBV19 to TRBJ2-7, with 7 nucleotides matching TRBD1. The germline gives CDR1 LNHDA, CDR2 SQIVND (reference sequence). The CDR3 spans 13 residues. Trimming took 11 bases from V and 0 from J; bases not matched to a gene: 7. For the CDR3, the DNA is TGTGCCGCCCAGGGACAGAACTCCTACGAGCAGTACTTC. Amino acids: CAAQGQNSYEQYF.

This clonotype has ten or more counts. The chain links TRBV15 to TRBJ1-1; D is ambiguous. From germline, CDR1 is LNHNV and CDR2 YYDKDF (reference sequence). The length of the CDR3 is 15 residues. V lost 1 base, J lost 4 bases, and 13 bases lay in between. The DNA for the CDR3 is TGTGCCACCAGCAGAGCGCCGGGAGGGAGCACTGAAGCTTTCTTT. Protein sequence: CATSRAPGGSTEAFF.

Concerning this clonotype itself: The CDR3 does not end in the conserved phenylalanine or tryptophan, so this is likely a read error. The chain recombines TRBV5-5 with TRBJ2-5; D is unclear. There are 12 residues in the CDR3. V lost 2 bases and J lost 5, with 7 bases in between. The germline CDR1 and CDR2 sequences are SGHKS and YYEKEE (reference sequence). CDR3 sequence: CASSFSSETQYL. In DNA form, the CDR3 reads TGTGCCAGCAGCTTTAGTTCGGAGACCCAGTACCTC.

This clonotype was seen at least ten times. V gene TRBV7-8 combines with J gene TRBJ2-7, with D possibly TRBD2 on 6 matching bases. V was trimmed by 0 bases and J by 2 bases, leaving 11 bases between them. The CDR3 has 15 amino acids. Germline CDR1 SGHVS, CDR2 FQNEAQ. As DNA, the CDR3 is TGTGCCAGCAGCTTAGCTGCGGGCGGGACCTACGAGCAGTACTTC. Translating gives CASSLAAGGTYEQYF.

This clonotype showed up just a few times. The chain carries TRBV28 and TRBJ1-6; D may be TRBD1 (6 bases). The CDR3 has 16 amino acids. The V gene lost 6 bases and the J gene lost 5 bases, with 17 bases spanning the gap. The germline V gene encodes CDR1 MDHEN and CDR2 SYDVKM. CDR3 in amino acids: CASRGGGGRNNSPLHF. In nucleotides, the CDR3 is TGTGCCAGCAGGGGCGGAGGGGGGCGAAATAATTCACCCCTCCACTTT.

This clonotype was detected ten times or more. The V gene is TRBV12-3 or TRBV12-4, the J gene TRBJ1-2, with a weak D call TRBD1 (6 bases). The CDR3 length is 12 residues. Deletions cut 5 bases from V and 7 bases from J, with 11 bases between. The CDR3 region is CASSPPGVGYTF. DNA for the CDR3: TGTGCCAGCAGTCCCCCAGGGGTTGGCTACACCTTC.

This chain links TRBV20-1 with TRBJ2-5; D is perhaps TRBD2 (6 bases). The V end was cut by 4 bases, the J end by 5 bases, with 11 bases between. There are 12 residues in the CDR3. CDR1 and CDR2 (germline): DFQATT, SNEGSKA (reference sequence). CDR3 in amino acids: CSATKEGETQYF. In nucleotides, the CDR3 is TGCAGTGCTACCAAGGAGGGTGAGACCCAGTACTTC.

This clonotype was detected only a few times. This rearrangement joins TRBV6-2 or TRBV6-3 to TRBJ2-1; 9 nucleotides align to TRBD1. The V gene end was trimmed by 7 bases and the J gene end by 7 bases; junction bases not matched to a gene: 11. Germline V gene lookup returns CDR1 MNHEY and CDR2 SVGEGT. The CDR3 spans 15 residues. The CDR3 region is CASKGGGQGGNEQFF. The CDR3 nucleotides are TGTGCCAGCAAAGGGGGGGGACAGGGCGGAAATGAGCAGTTCTTC.

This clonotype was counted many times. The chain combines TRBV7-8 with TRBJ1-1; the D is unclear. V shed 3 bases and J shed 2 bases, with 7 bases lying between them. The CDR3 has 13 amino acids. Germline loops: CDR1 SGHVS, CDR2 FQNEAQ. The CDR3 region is CASSFGRNTEAFF. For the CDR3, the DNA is TGTGCCAGCAGCTTTGGTCGAAACACTGAAGCTTTCTTT.